The 9 T cell receptor beta chains reported below all come from one sample, sequenced in a study of T cells in Graves' hyperthyroidism and ophthalmopathy. Using RNA transcripts as the source, TCR beta CDR3 regions were amplified. With the HTBI primer set, the TCR CDR3 went through a first round of RT-PCR. TCRdb recomputed calls from the multiplex PCR reads with MiXCR, one row per CDR3 protein. The profile covers around 690,000 distinct CDR3 sequences, with roughly 17% appearing a single time and roughly a sixth taken by the ten largest. Sequenced material: blood. The receptor source for this set is a man over 45 with Graves' hyperthyroidism.

Turning to this clonotype: The junction shows a germline mismatch at one end, possibly a read error. V and J are TRBV5-5 and TRBJ1-2, with 7 nucleotides matching TRBD1. The germline V gene has CDR1 SGHKS and CDR2 YYEKEE (reference sequence). CDR3 length: 14 residues. DNA for the CDR3: TGTGCCAGCAGTTGGGACAGCTTAAACTATGGCTGCACCTTC. It codes for CASSWDSLNYGCTF.

The rearrangement uses TRBV6-2 or TRBV6-3 and TRBJ2-1, with D possibly TRBD1 on 7 matching bases. V was clipped by 4 bases and J by 0 bases, with 16 bases between them. This CDR3 region has 17 residues. Per the germline V gene, CDR1 is MNHEY and CDR2 is SVGEGT. The CDR3 here is CASSSFQGGSSYNEQFF. CDR3 in DNA: TGTGCCAGCAGTTCATTCCAGGGGGGTAGCTCCTACAATGAGCAGTTCTTC.

In DNA form, the CDR3 reads TGTGCCAAGGACAGGGGATCCTACGAGCAGTACTTC. Amino acid sequence: CAKDRGSYEQYF. This rearrangement joins TRBV5-6 to TRBJ2-7; 9 positions match TRBD1. This CDR3 has 12 amino acids. The ends lost 9 bases at V and 1 base at J; junction bases unmatched: 2. Germline lookup yields CDR1 SGHDT and CDR2 YYEEEE.

This clonotype occurred many times. J is TRBJ2-1 and V is TRBV9; TRBD2 aligns across 7 bases. The CDR3 spans 15 residues. Germline trimming cut 0 bases from V and 3 bases from J; bases unmatched to any gene: 3. In germline, CDR1 is SGDLS, CDR2 YYNGEE. The CDR3 sequence: CASSVGGGSYNEQFF. CDR3 nucleotide sequence: TGTGCCAGCAGCGTAGGGGGCGGGAGCTACAATGAGCAGTTCTTC.

This clonotype was seen at least ten times. The chain uses TRBV2 and TRBJ2-7; D is ambiguous. Trimming took off 0 bases at V and 6 bases at J, with 9 bases between the two ends. The V gene's germline CDR1 is SNHLY and CDR2 FYNNEI. The CDR3 consists of 13 residues. This CDR3 reads CASSEAISAEQYF. CDR3 sequence (DNA): TGTGCCAGCAGTGAAGCAATCTCGGCCGAGCAGTACTTC. Full variable domain (outside the CDR3, taken from reference TRBV2 and TRBJ2-7): EPEVTQTPSHQVTQMGQEVILRCVPISNHLYFYWYRQILGQKVEFLVSFYNNEISEKSEIFDDQFSVERPDGSNFTLKIRSTKLEDSAMYFCASSEAISAEQYFGPGTRLTVT.

CDR3: CASRDSSTNEKLFF. As DNA, the CDR3 is TGTGCCAGCAGGGACTCCTCAACTAATGAAAAACTGTTTTTT. The rearrangement joins TRBV28 to TRBJ1-4, with D uncertain. The CDR3 covers 14 residues. Trimming took off 6 bases at V and 0 bases at J, with 8 bases between the two ends. The V gene's germline CDR1 is MDHEN and CDR2 SYDVKM.

As for this clonotype: The junction and the germline gene differ at one end; a read error may be behind it. This chain links TRBV7-2 with TRBJ2-1; the D gene is possibly TRBD2 (6 bases). CDR3 length: 15 residues. CDR1 is SGHTA and CDR2 is FQGNSA in the germline V gene. CDR3 coding DNA: TGTGCCAGCAGTTTCACTAGCAGACTTCACAATCAGCAGTTCTTC. This sequence encodes CASSFTSRLHNQQFF. The full variable domain, completed using reference TRBV7-2 and TRBJ2-1, is GAGVSQSPSNKVTEKGKDVELRCDPISGHTALYWYRQSLGQGLEFLIYFQGNSAPDKSGLPSDRFSAERTGGSVSTLTIQRTQQEDSAVYLCASSFTSRLHNQQFFGPGTRLTVL.

This clonotype was picked up many times. V usage is TRBV12-3 or TRBV12-4 and J usage is TRBJ2-5; D unclear. This CDR3 contains 14 residues. V lost 3 bases and J lost 0, with 8 bases in between. The CDR3 here is CASSFAEYQETQYF. The CDR3 DNA reads as TGTGCCAGCAGTTTTGCAGAGTACCAAGAGACCCAGTACTTC.

This clonotype has a count of ten or more. For the CDR3, the DNA is TGTGCCAGCAGTTTAGACAGGGTCACAGATACGCAGTATTTT. Translating gives CASSLDRVTDTQYF. This rearrangement joins TRBV2 to TRBJ2-3; TRBD1 matches 7 bases. The CDR3 contains 14 residues. The ends lost 5 bases at V and 2 bases at J; junction bases unmatched: 4. Germline loops: CDR1 SNHLY, CDR2 FYNNEI.